This T cell receptor (beta chain) was observed in a study of breast tumors, draining lymph nodes, adjacent tissues. The CDR3 sequence is 13 residues long. The germline V and J ends were trimmed by 4 bases and 6 bases, with 12 bases remaining between them. The germline V gene has CDR1 LGHDT and CDR2 YNNKEL (reference sequence). In TCRdb, the multiplex PCR reads were re-called with MiXCR into one record per CDR3 protein. The profile shows 150,000 or so distinct CDR3 sequences, around a third of them singletons. The lymph nodes were axillary draining lymph nodes from breast cancer patients. This clonotype has ten or more counts.

This sequence was found in a female donor with breast cancer. Some clones in this sample may be carry-over from other donors' samples. The source material was axillary lymph node tissue. The gene calls are TRBV3-1 and TRBJ1-2, with no clear D. The CDR3 region has the DNA TGTGCCAGCAGCCCCGGGGTCAAACATGGCTACACCTTC. It specifies CASSPGVKHGYTF.